This is a list of T cell receptor beta chains from one sample in a study of response to subunit inactivated influenza vaccine. TCRdb reanalysed the RT-PCR reads using MiXCR and keeps one entry per CDR3 protein. There are hundreds of thousands of distinct CDR3 sequences in the sample; roughly 15% occur only once, and 7.5% to 8% lies in the top ten. The sample consisted of PBMCs from blood, taken 14 to 15 days before vaccination. The source of these receptors is a man over 45 who received an inactivated influenza vaccine. Each CDR3 is given with its conserved first and last residue. A D gene is named only where the DNA matches it firmly. A clone size is listed for some rows: how often the clone was seen (once, few, many), or a class if it is expanded.

CDR3aa,CDR3nt,d_gene,j_gene,v_gene,abundance
CSVAGLDEQYF,TGCAGCGTTGCCGGGTTGGACGAGCAGTACTTC,-,TRBJ2-7,TRBV29-1,many
CASSQAEAGYTF,TGTGCCAGCAGCCAAGCTGAAGCGGGCTACACCTTC,-,TRBJ1-2,TRBV3-1,-
CASSLRGLAGGSTGELFF,TGTGCCAGCAGCCTACGAGGACTAGCGGGGGGGTCCACCGGGGAGCTGTTTTTT,TRBD2,TRBJ2-2,TRBV3-1,-
CSVESLRANEQFF,TGCAGCGTTGAATCGCTCAGGGCCAATGAGCAGTTCTTC,-,TRBJ2-1,TRBV29-1,many
CSARVVRRSSYNSPLHF,TGCAGTGCTAGAGTCGTGCGCCGCAGCTCCTATAATTCACCCCTCCACTTT,-,TRBJ1-6,TRBV20-1,-
CASSLKGDGDSYEQYF,TGCGCCAGCAGCTTGAAAGGGGACGGAGACTCCTACGAGCAGTACTTC,-,TRBJ2-7,TRBV5-1,-
CASSYSGQGSSPLHF,TGTGCCAGCAGTTACTCTGGACAGGGAAGCTCACCCCTCCACTTT,TRBD1,TRBJ1-6,TRBV6-5,few
CASSSGSRPGELFF,TGTGCCAGCAGCTCCGGGTCCCGACCCGGGGAGCTGTTTTTT,-,TRBJ2-2,TRBV5-4,few
CASSVNPRYGYTF,TGTGCCAGCAGCGTAAACCCACGGTATGGCTACACCTTC,-,TRBJ1-2,TRBV9,few
CASSLGREVEQYF,TGTGCCAGCAGCCTGGGCAGGGAAGTCGAGCAGTACTTC,-,TRBJ2-7,TRBV5-5,-
CASSEVGRENEKLFF,TGTGCCAGCAGTGAAGTGGGCAGAGAAAATGAAAAACTGTTTTTT,-,TRBJ1-4,TRBV6-1,-
CASSPPGTGRAREQYF,TGTGCCAGCTCACCCCCCGGGACAGGGAGGGCACGCGAGCAGTACTTC,TRBD1,TRBJ2-7,TRBV18,few
CASSARLADEQFF,TGTGCCAGCAGCGCCCGGTTGGCTGATGAGCAGTTCTTC,-,TRBJ2-1,TRBV7-9,-
CASSLVGAGDYGYTF,TGTGCCAGCAGCTTAGTTGGGGCCGGGGACTATGGCTACACCTTC,-,TRBJ1-2,TRBV7-2,many
CASSQDTETGLYF,TGCGCCAGCAGCCAAGATACGGAGACAGGGCTTTACTTC,TRBD1,TRBJ2-1,TRBV4-3,-
CASSYPLMGKGSYNEQFF,TGTGCCAGCAGTTACCCACTCATGGGGAAAGGCTCCTACAATGAGCAGTTCTTC,-,TRBJ2-1,TRBV6-2/TRBV6-3,few
CSVESGAARDTQYF,TGCAGCGTTGAATCGGGGGCCGCCCGGGATACGCAGTATTTT,-,TRBJ2-3,TRBV29-1,few
CSVEGQGRELFF,TGCAGCGTTGAGGGACAGGGGAGGGAGCTGTTTTTT,TRBD1,TRBJ2-2,TRBV29-1,few
CASSSGGGSNQPQHF,TGTGCCAGCAGCTCGGGCGGGGGCAGCAATCAGCCCCAGCATTTT,-,TRBJ1-5,TRBV7-2,-
CASSGEYGETQYF,TGTGCCAGCAGTGGGGAGTACGGGGAGACCCAGTACTTC,-,TRBJ2-5,TRBV2,few
CASSQGQGTSETQYF,TGTGCCAGCAGCCAGGGACAGGGGACCTCGGAGACCCAGTACTTC,TRBD1,TRBJ2-5,TRBV11-1,-
CASSKTSGSLNEQYF,TGTGCCAGCAGCAAGACTAGCGGGAGTCTGAACGAGCAGTACTTC,TRBD2,TRBJ2-7,TRBV5-5,-
CASSYNRGGNIQYF,TGTGCCAGCAGTTACAACAGGGGCGGAAACATTCAGTACTTC,TRBD1,TRBJ2-4,TRBV6-5,few
CSAGTGTNQPQHF,TGCAGTGCTGGGACAGGGACGAATCAGCCCCAGCATTTT,TRBD1,TRBJ1-5,TRBV20-1,-
CASTPLVGGYTF,TGTGCCAGCACCCCCCTGGTTGGGGGCTACACCTTC,-,TRBJ1-2,TRBV12-3/TRBV12-4,few
CASSLFQSEAFF,TGTGCCAGCAGTTTATTTCAGTCTGAAGCTTTCTTT,-,TRBJ1-1,TRBV12-3/TRBV12-4,-